Listed here are 23 T cell receptor beta chains from one sample, sequenced in a study of CD8 T cells in Susac syndrome. After extraction with the RNeasy kit, roughly 0.5 to 1 ug of the RNA was reverse transcribed using random hexamers. TCRdb itself ran the immunoSEQ multiplex PCR reads through MiXCR, one entry per CDR3 protein. The sample lists under 80,000 distinct CDR3 sequences; roughly 95% were seen once. Sequencing was done on a sample of CD8+ T cells from PBMCs. Source of these receptors: a human donor with multiple sclerosis.

This CDR3 reads CASSPQGWSYEQYF. CDR3 bases: TGTGCCAGCAGCCCCCAGGGGTGGTCCTACGAGCAGTACTTC. The chain has TRBV27 and TRBJ2-7; D may be TRBD1 (6 bases). The ends were cut back, 6 bases at V and 1 base at J, with 13 bases in the middle. The CDR3 sequence is 14 residues long. Germline CDR1 reads MNHEY; CDR2 reads SMNVEV (reference sequence).

The genes are TRBV5-4 and TRBJ2-5, with TRBD2 matching over 16 bases. V shed 2 bases and J 5 bases; nucleotides not matched to a gene: 3. The CDR3 extends over 16 amino acids. Germline lookup yields CDR1 SGHNT and CDR2 YYREEE (reference sequence). CDR3 DNA: TGTGCCAGCAGCTTTGGGACTAGCGGGGGGGCGGAGACCCAGTACTTC. It yields the protein CASSFGTSGGAETQYF.

The chain couples TRBV9 to TRBJ1-1, with D uncertain. Germline CDR1 is SGDLS and CDR2 is YYNGEE. This CDR3 spans 14 amino acids. Trimming removed 4 bases at V and 2 bases at J, with 12 bases between. The CDR3 spells CASSYGRVNTEAFF. CDR3 bases: TGTGCCAGCAGCTACGGTCGCGTAAACACTGAAGCTTTCTTT.

V usage is TRBV15 and J usage is TRBJ2-7; TRBD1 might be the D (6 bases). Germline V gene lookup returns CDR1 LNHNV and CDR2 YYDKDF (reference sequence). The CDR3 has 15 residues. Trimming shortened V by 1 base and J by 2 bases, and 12 bases separated the two germline ends. The CDR3 DNA sequence: TGTGCCACCAGCAGAGTCGGACAGATCCCCTACGAGCAGTACTTC. Protein sequence: CATSRVGQIPYEQYF.

The V call is TRBV30, the J call TRBJ2-2; 9 bases are shared with TRBD1. CDR1 is GTSNPN and CDR2 is SVGIG in the germline V gene (reference sequence). The CDR3 extends over 12 amino acids. V shed 8 bases and J 6 bases; nucleotides not matched to a gene: 4. CDR3 in amino acids: CARQGGPGELFF. CDR3 DNA sequence: TGTGCCCGACAGGGGGGCCCCGGGGAGCTGTTTTTT.

The chain couples TRBV29-1 to TRBJ2-1, with D possibly matching TRBD2 (5 bases). Per the germline V gene, CDR1 is SQVTM and CDR2 is ANQGSEA. V lost 1 base to trimming and J lost 0 bases, with 7 bases between them. CDR3 length: 14 amino acids. The CDR3 protein is CSVEARDSYNEQFF. Here the CDR3 DNA reads TGCAGCGTTGAAGCGAGGGACTCCTACAATGAGCAGTTCTTC.

The chain links TRBV12-5 to TRBJ1-3; 9 nucleotides agree with TRBD1. The V and J ends lost 6 bases and 4 bases, in that order; junction bases with no gene match: 7. CDR1 is LGHNT, CDR2 FRNRAP, per germline. The CDR3 is made up of 15 amino acids. CDR3 region: CASGLDRGNGNTIYF. CDR3 nucleotide sequence: TGTGCTAGTGGCCTTGACAGGGGGAACGGAAACACCATATATTTT.

The CDR3 protein is CASSPGQGYGYTF. CDR3 in DNA: TGTGCCAGTAGTCCGGGACAGGGCTATGGCTACACCTTC. V usage is TRBV19 and J usage is TRBJ1-2, with 9 bases identical to TRBD1. V shed 5 bases, J shed 4 bases, and the junction held 2 bases outside the gene matches. This CDR3 contains 13 residues. CDR1 and CDR2 from the germline V gene are LNHDA and SQIVND (reference sequence).

This chain uses TRBV4-1 with TRBJ2-3; D unresolved. Trimming removed 1 base from V and 0 bases from J, with 8 bases in between. The germline V gene encodes CDR1 MGHRA and CDR2 YSYEKL. This CDR3 has 15 residues. The CDR3 is CASSQGTESTDTQYF. CDR3 nucleotide sequence: TGCGCCAGCAGCCAAGGGACCGAGAGCACAGATACGCAGTATTTT.

This clonotype has just one count. The chain joins TRBV3-1 to TRBJ1-1; D might be TRBD1 (6 bases). This CDR3 contains 17 residues. Trimming pared 0 bases from V and 0 bases from J, leaving 14 bases between. Per the germline V gene, CDR1 is LGHDT and CDR2 is YNNKEL (reference sequence). The CDR3, as DNA: TGTGCCAGCAGCCAAGATGGGGGCCTTATACTGAACACTGAAGCTTTCTTT. Its translation: CASSQDGGLILNTEAFF.

The V gene is TRBV5-1, the J gene TRBJ2-5; no clear D gene. With 0 bases removed from V and 0 bases from J, the gap between germline ends came to 9 bases. The germline V gene has CDR1 SGHRS and CDR2 YFSETQ. The CDR3 length is 15 residues. Here the CDR3 reads CASSLGTSNQETQYF. CDR3 nucleotides: TGCGCCAGCAGCTTGGGAACCTCCAACCAAGAGACCCAGTACTTC. Full variable domain (missing parts from reference TRBV5-1 and TRBJ2-5): KAGVTQTPRYLIKTRGQQVTLSCSPISGHRSVSWYQQTPGQGLQFLFEYFSETQRNKGNFPGRFSGRQFSNSRSEMNVSTLELGDSALYLCASSLGTSNQETQYFGPGTRLLVL.

This rearrangement joins TRBV2 to TRBJ2-5; 7 bases are shared with TRBD2. The ends lost 2 bases at V and 5 bases at J; junction bases unmatched: 8. Germline assignment: CDR1 SNHLY and CDR2 FYNNEI. The CDR3 runs to 15 residues. The CDR3 spells CASSEILGLGETQYF. CDR3 DNA sequence: TGTGCCAGCAGTGAAATCCTTGGACTAGGGGAGACCCAGTACTTC.

The chain joins TRBV30 to TRBJ1-5; the D gene is possibly TRBD1 (5 bases). V was shortened by 1 base and J by 3 bases, with 16 bases between the two germline ends. The CDR3 is 16 residues long. The germline V gene has CDR1 GTSNPN and CDR2 SVGIG (reference sequence). In nucleotides, the CDR3 is TGTGCCTGGAGTGACCGGGACCGCCTGAACAATCAGCCCCAGCATTTT. Its translation is CAWSDRDRLNNQPQHF.

The V call is TRBV27, the J call TRBJ2-7; a possible D gene is TRBD1 (6 bases). CDR1 and CDR2 from the germline V gene are MNHEY and SMNVEV (reference sequence). This CDR3 spans 15 amino acids. Trimming removed 5 bases from V and 4 bases from J, with 18 bases in between. The CDR3: CASSPETGSGYEQYF. The CDR3, as DNA: TGTGCCAGCAGTCCCGAGACAGGTTCTGGGTACGAGCAGTACTTC.

The chain recombines TRBV11-2 with TRBJ2-7, with D hard to call. Germline V gene lookup returns CDR1 SGHAT and CDR2 FQNNGV. The CDR3 totals 12 residues. Trimming left V 4 bases short and J 5 bases short, with 9 bases between. The chain's CDR3 is CASSSGRHEQYF. For the CDR3, the DNA is TGTGCCAGCAGCTCCGGAAGGCACGAGCAGTACTTC.

The chain carries TRBV5-1 and TRBJ2-7; D is perhaps TRBD1 (6 bases). Trimming took 2 bases from V and 2 from J, leaving 11 bases between them. The CDR3 covers 14 residues. Looked up from germline, CDR1 is SGHRS and CDR2 is YFSETQ. The DNA of the CDR3 is TGCGCCAGCAGCTTCTACGACAGGACCTACGAGCAGTACTTC. It translates to CASSFYDRTYEQYF.

In its sample, this clonotype was seen once. J is TRBJ2-3 and V is TRBV19; a weak D match, TRBD2 (6 bases). CDR1 and CDR2 from the germline V gene are LNHDA and SQIVND (reference sequence). V shed 5 bases and J shed 7 bases, with 16 bases lying between them. The CDR3 has 14 residues. DNA of the CDR3: TGTGCCAGTAGTGGGAGCGGCGGGGATTATACGCAGTATTTT. Translation gives CASSGSGGDYTQYF.

The chain employs TRBV4-2 and TRBJ2-3; perhaps D is TRBD1 or TRBD2 (5 bases each). V was trimmed by 0 bases and J by 2 bases, leaving 9 bases between them. The CDR3 loop spans 15 amino acids. The germline V gene has CDR1 LGHNA and CDR2 YNFKEQ. CDR3 region: CASSQEGDFTDTQYF. The CDR3, as DNA: TGTGCCAGCAGCCAAGAGGGGGATTTCACAGATACGCAGTATTTT.

The chain has TRBV12-3 or TRBV12-4 and TRBJ1-2; TRBD1 agrees at 11 bases. The V segment lost 5 bases and the J segment 7 bases; nucleotides outside the gene matches: 9. The CDR3 contains 15 residues. The CDR3 DNA follows: TGTGCCAGCAGTCCCGGGGGACAGGGGGACGGTGGCTACACCTTC. Protein: CASSPGGQGDGGYTF.

The gene calls are TRBV20-1 and TRBJ2-7, with 7 bases matching TRBD2. Germline V gene lookup returns CDR1 DFQATT and CDR2 SNEGSKA (reference sequence). V shed 4 bases and J 6 bases; nucleotides not matched to a gene: 9. The CDR3 is 13 residues long. CDR3: CSATSGGGGEQYF. CDR3 DNA: TGCAGTGCTACATCCGGTGGCGGGGGCGAGCAGTACTTC.

The chain carries TRBV5-6 and TRBJ2-3; 8 positions match TRBD2. Trimming removed 2 bases from V and 1 base from J; junction bases left unmatched: 0. This CDR3 region has 14 residues. Germline values: CDR1 SGHDT, CDR2 YYEEEE. CDR3 region: CASSFGGGTDTQYF. In nucleotides, the CDR3 is TGTGCCAGCAGCTTCGGGGGGGGCACAGATACGCAGTATTTT.

The CDR3: CASSYSPDGGELFF. The CDR3 DNA sequence: TGTGCCAGCAGTTACTCGCCCGACGGCGGGGAGCTGTTTTTT. The chain links TRBV6-5 to TRBJ2-2; D unresolved. CDR1 is MNHEY and CDR2 is SVGAGI in the germline V gene. The CDR3 consists of 14 residues. The germline V and J ends were trimmed by 0 bases and 7 bases, with 9 bases remaining between them.

This clonotype was recorded only once. The chain carries TRBV5-4 and TRBJ2-3; possible D gene TRBD2, 5 bases. The ends were cut back, 0 bases at V and 2 bases at J, with 10 bases in the middle. Germline V gene data show CDR1 as SGHNT and CDR2 as YYREEE (reference sequence). CDR3 length: 15 residues. CDR3 region: CASSLVGKHTDTQYF. As DNA, the CDR3 is TGTGCCAGCAGCTTGGTCGGGAAACACACAGATACGCAGTATTTT.